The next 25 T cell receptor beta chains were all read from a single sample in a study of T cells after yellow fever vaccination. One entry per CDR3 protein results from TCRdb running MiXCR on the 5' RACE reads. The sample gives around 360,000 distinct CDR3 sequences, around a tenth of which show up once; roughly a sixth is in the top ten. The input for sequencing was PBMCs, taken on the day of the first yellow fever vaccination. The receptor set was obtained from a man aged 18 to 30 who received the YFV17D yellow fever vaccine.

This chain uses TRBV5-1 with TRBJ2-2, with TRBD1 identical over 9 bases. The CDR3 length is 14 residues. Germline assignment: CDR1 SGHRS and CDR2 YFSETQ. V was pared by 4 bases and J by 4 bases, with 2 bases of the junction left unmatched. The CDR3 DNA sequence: TGCGCCAGCAGCCGGACAGGGGCCACCGGGGAGCTGTTTTTT. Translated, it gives CASSRTGATGELFF.

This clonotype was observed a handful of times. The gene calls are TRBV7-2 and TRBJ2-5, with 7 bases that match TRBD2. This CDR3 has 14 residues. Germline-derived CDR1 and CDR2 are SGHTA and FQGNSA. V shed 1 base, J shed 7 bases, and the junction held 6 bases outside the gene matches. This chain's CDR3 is CASSLEPAGVTQYF. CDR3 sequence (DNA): TGTGCCAGCAGCTTAGAGCCCGCGGGAGTGACCCAGTACTTC.

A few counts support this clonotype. CDR3 region: CASSESRTAFEQYF. The CDR3 coding sequence is TGCGCCAGCAGTGAGTCGAGGACAGCCTTTGAGCAGTACTTC. The V and J genes are TRBV10-1 and TRBJ2-7, with D tentatively TRBD1 (6 bases). V lost 0 bases and J lost 7, with 13 bases in between. Germline V lookup: CDR1 WNHNN, CDR2 SYGVQD (reference sequence). The CDR3 contains 14 residues.

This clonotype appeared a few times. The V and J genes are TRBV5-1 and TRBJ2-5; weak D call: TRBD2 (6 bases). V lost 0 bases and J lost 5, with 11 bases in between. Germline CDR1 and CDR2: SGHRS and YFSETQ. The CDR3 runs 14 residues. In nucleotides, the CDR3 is TGCGCCAGCAGCTTGGCCCCGGGGGTGGAGACCCAGTACTTC. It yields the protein CASSLAPGVETQYF.

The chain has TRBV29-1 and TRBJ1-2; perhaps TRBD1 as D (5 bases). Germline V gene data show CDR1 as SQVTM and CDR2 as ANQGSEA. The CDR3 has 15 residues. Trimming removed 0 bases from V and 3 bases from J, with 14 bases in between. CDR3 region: CSVEDIGGWDYGYTF. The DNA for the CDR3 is TGCAGCGTTGAAGATATCGGGGGTTGGGACTATGGCTACACCTTC.

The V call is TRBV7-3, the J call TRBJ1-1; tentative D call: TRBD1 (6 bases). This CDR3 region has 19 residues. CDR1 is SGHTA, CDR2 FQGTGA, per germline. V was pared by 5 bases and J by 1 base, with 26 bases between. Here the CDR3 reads CASSPTIGGRDPGNTEAFF. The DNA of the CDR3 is TGTGCCAGCAGCCCGACTATCGGGGGCAGGGACCCTGGGAACACTGAAGCTTTCTTT. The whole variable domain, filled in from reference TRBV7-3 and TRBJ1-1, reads GAGVSQTPSNKVTEKGKYVELRCDPISGHTALYWYRQSLGQGPEFLIYFQGTGAADDSGLPNDRFFAVRPEGSVSTLKIQRTERGDSAVYLCASSPTIGGRDPGNTEAFFGQGTRLTVV.

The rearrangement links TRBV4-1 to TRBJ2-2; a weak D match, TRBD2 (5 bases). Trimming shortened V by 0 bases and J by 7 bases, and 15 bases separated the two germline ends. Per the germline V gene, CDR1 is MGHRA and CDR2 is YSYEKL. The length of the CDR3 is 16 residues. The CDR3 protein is CASSQDPGPRGGELFF. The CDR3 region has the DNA TGCGCCAGCAGCCAAGATCCCGGACCTCGGGGCGGGGAGCTGTTTTTT.

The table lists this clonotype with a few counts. This CDR3 is CASSLAQGETEAFF. CDR3 in DNA: TGTGCCAGCAGCTTAGCTCAGGGAGAAACTGAAGCTTTCTTT. This chain connects TRBV7-2 to TRBJ1-1; tentative D call: TRBD1 (5 bases). V gave up 0 bases and J gave up 5 bases, with 10 bases separating them. This CDR3 has 14 amino acids. Germline V gives CDR1 SGHTA, CDR2 FQGNSA. Drawing the rest from reference TRBV7-2 and TRBJ1-1, the complete variable domain is GAGVSQSPSNKVTEKGKDVELRCDPISGHTALYWYRQSLGQGLEFLIYFQGNSAPDKSGLPSDRFSAERTGGSVSTLTIQRTQQEDSAVYLCASSLAQGETEAFFGQGTRLTVV.

For the CDR3, the DNA is TGCGCCAGCAGCCAAGAAAGGCCCACAGATACGCAGTATTTT. Translation gives CASSQERPTDTQYF. V and J are TRBV4-3 and TRBJ2-3; D unresolved. Germline V gene data show CDR1 as LGHNA and CDR2 as YSLEER. The CDR3 is 14 amino acids. V lost 0 bases and J 2 bases, leaving 6 bases between the germline ends.

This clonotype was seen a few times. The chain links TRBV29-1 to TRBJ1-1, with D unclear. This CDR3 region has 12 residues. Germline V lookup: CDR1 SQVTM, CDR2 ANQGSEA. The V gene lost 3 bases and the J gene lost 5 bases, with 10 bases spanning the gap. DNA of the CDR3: TGCAGCGTTGAGAGGGAAGTGACTGAAGCTTTCTTT. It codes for CSVEREVTEAFF.

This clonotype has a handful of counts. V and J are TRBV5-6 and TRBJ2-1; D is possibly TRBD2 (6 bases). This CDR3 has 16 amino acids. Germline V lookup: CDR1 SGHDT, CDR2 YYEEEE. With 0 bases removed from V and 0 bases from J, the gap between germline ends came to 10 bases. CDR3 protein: CASSLGGLYSYNEQFF. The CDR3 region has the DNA TGTGCCAGCAGCTTGGGGGGACTCTACTCCTACAATGAGCAGTTCTTC. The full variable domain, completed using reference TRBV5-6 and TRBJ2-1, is DAGVTQSPTHLIKTRGQQVTLRCSPKSGHDTVSWYQQALGQGPQFIFQYYEEEERQRGNFPDRFSGHQFPNYSSELNVNALLLGDSALYLCASSLGGLYSYNEQFFGPGTRLTVL.

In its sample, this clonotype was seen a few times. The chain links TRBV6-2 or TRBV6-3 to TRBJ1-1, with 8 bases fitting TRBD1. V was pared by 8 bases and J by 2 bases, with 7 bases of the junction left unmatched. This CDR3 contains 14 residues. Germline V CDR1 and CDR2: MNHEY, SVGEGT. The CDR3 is CASQDRVRNTEAFF. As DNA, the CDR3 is TGTGCCAGCCAGGACAGGGTGAGAAACACTGAAGCTTTCTTT.

The CDR3 is CASSLGQFDPYYNEQFF. CDR3 sequence (DNA): TGTGCCAGCAGCTTAGGTCAGTTCGACCCTTACTACAATGAGCAGTTCTTC. The chain recombines TRBV7-2 with TRBJ2-1; D is unresolved. This CDR3 comprises 17 residues. Trimming left V 1 base short and J 3 bases short, with 16 bases between. The germline V gene has CDR1 SGHTA and CDR2 FQGNSA.

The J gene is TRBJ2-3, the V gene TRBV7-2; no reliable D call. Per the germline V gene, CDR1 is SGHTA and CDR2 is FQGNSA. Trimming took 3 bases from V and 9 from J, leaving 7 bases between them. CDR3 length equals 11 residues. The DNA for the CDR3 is TGTGCCAGCAGCTTTTCCGGAACGCAGTATTTT. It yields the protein CASSFSGTQYF.

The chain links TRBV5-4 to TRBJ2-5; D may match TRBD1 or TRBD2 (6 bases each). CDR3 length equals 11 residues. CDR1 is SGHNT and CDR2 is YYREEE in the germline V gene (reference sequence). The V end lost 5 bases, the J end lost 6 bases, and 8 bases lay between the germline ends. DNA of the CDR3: TGTGCCAGCAGTGGGGGGCAGACCCAGTACTTC. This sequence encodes CASSGGQTQYF.

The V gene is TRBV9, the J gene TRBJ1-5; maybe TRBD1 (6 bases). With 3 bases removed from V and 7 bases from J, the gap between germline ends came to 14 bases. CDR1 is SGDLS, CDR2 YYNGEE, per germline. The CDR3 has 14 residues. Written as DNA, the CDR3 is TGTGCCAGCAGCGACACAGGGTTGGGGCAGCCCCAGCATTTT. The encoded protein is CASSDTGLGQPQHF.

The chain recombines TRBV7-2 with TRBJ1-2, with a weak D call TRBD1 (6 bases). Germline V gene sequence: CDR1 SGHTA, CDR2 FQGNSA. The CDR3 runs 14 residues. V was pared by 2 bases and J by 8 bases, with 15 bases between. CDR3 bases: TGTGCCAGCAGCTTAAGGGGGGCAGGATCCGGCTACACCTTC. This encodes CASSLRGAGSGYTF.

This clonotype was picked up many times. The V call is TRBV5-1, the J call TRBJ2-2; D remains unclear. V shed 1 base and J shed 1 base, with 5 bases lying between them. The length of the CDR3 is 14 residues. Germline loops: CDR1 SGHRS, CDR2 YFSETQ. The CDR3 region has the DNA TGCGCCAGCAGCTTGAACGGGAACACCGGGGAGCTGTTTTTT. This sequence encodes CASSLNGNTGELFF.

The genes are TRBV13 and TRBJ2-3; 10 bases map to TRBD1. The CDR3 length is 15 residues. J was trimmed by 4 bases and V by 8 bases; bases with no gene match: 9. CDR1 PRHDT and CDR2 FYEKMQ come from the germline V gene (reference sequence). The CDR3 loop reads CASRGTGEVPDTQYF. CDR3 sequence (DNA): TGTGCCAGCCGGGGGACAGGGGAAGTCCCAGATACGCAGTATTTT.

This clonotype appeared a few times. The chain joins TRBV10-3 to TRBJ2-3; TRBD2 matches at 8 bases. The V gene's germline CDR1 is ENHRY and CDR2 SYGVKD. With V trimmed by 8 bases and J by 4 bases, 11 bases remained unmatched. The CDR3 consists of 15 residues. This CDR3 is CAIRLSGALPDTQYF. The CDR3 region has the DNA TGTGCCATCCGACTTAGCGGGGCCCTCCCAGATACGCAGTATTTT.

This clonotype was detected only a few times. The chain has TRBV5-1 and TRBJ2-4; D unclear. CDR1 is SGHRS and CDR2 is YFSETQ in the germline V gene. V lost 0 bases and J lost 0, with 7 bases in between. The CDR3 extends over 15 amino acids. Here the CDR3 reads CASSLDRLAKNIQYF. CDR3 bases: TGCGCCAGCAGCTTGGACAGACTAGCCAAAAACATTCAGTACTTC.

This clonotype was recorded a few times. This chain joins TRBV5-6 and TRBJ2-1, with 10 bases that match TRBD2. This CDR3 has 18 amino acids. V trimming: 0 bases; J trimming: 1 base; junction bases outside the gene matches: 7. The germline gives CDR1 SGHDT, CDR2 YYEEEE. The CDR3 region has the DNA TGTGCCAGCAGCTTGGAAGTTAGCGGGGGGATTTCCTACAATGAGCAGTTCTTC. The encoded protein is CASSLEVSGGISYNEQFF. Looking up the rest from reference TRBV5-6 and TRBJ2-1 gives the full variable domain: DAGVTQSPTHLIKTRGQQVTLRCSPKSGHDTVSWYQQALGQGPQFIFQYYEEEERQRGNFPDRFSGHQFPNYSSELNVNALLLGDSALYLCASSLEVSGGISYNEQFFGPGTRLTVL.

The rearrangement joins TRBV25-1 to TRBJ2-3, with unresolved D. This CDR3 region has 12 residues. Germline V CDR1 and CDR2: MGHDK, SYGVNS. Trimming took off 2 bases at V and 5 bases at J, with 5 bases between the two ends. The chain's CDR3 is CASSEGIDTQYF. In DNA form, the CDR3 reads TGTGCCAGCAGTGAAGGGATAGATACGCAGTATTTT.

The CDR3 protein is CASSLDQTPQHF. CDR3 nucleotide sequence: TGTGCCAGCAGCTTAGATCAGACGCCCCAGCATTTT. The chain employs TRBV7-2 and TRBJ1-5; D remains ambiguous. The CDR3 runs 12 residues. V lost 1 base, J lost 9 bases, and 7 bases lay in between. From germline, CDR1 is SGHTA and CDR2 FQGNSA.

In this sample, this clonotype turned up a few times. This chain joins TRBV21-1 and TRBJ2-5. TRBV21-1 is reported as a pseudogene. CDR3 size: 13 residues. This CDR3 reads CASSKEQQETQYF. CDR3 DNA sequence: TGTGCCAGCAGCAAAGAACAGCAAGAGACCCAGTACTTC.